This TCR beta chain was sequenced in a study of early T cells in non-severe SARS-CoV-2 infection. As for the study in general: Alpha and beta chains were unpaired, from unsorted whole-blood bulk RNA.

The TCR library protocol attached unique molecular identifiers to the individual cDNA molecules. TCRdb processed the 5' RACE reads anew with MiXCR; each CDR3 protein has one entry. The table includes approximately 81,000 distinct CDR3 sequences, less than 15% detected once. Study-level points and caveats: Lookups in VDJdb leaned toward anti-spike CD8 responses and missed private and CD4 specificities.

The CDR3 consists of 19 residues. Trimming took 0 bases from V and 0 from J, leaving 18 bases between them. Germline V gene sequence: CDR1 LGHNA, CDR2 YNFKEQ. As concerns this clonotype: The antigen is undetermined.

The sample comprised whole blood. This chain uses TRBV4-2 with TRBJ2-1; D is perhaps TRBD2 (7 bases). The source of this sequence is an adult who was a healthcare worker with PCR-confirmed SARS-CoV-2 infection or an uninfected control (not recorded which). The CDR3: CASSQDLGGALSSYNEQFF. DNA of the CDR3: TGTGCCAGCAGCCAAGATCTGGGGGGGGCCTTGAGCTCCTACAATGAGCAGTTCTTC.